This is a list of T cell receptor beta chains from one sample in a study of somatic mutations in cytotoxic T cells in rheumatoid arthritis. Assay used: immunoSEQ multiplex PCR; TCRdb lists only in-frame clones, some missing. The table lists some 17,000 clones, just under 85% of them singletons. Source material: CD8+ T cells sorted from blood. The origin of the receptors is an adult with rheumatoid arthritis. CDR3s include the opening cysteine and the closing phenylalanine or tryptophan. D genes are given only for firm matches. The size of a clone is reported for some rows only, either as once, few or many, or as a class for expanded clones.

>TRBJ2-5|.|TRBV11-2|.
TGTGCCAGCAGCTTAGGAACTGTCCAAGAGACCCAGTACTTC
CASSLGTVQETQYF
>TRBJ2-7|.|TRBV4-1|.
TGCGCCAGCAGCCAAGTGAAAGGGTTCGACGAGCAGTACTTC
CASSQVKGFDEQYF
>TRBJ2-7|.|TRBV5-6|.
TGTGCCAGCAGCTTGGTCGGGACCGAGCAGTACTTC
CASSLVGTEQYF
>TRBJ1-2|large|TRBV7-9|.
TGTGCCAGCAGCTTAGCTCTTTCTGGTTTCTATGGCTACACCTTC
CASSLALSGFYGYTF
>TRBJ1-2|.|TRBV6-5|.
TGTGCCAGCAGTTACCCAGGGTCTTATGGCTACACCTTC
CASSYPGSYGYTF
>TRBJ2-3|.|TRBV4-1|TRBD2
TGCGCCAGCAGCCCAATCATAGCGGGAGGACGAGGGGGGACGCAGTATTTT
CASSPIIAGGRGGTQYF
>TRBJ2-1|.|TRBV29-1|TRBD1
TGCAGCGTTGTGACAGGGGTCTACAATGAGCAGTTCTTC
CSVVTGVYNEQFF
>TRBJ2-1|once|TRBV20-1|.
TGCAGTGCTAGTGGAGGGGATGAGCAGTTCTTC
CSASGGDEQFF
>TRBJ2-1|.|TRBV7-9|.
TGTGCCAGCAGCCCACATGGGCTTCCTCTGAATGAGCAGTTCTTC
CASSPHGLPLNEQFF
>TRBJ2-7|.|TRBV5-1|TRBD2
TGCGCCAGCACCGGGACATCGGGACTAGCGGGATTCTACGAGCAGTACTTC
CASTGTSGLAGFYEQYF
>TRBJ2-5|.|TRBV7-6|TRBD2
TGTGCCAGCAGCCCAATAGAGCGGGGGGGAGAGACCCAGTACTTC
CASSPIERGGETQYF
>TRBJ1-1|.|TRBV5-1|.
TGCGCCAGCAGCTTGGGAGGGAATACTGAAGCTTTCTTT
CASSLGGNTEAFF
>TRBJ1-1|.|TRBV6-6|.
TGTGCCAGCAGTTATGCAAAATGGCAGGTGGGCACTGAAGCTTTCTTT
CASSYAKWQVGTEAFF
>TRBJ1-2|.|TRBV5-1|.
TGCGCCAGCAGCAATGACGTCGGAGGCTACACCTTC
CASSNDVGGYTF
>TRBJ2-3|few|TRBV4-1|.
TGCGCCAGCAGCCAAGATCAAGATACGCAGTATTTT
CASSQDQDTQYF
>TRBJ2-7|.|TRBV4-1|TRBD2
TGCGCCAGCAGCCAAGGGACTAGCGGGAGCATGGGAGAGCAGTACTTC
CASSQGTSGSMGEQYF
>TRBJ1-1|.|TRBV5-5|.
TGTGCCAGCAGCGAACCGGGACAGAACACTGAAGCTTTCTTT
CASSEPGQNTEAFF
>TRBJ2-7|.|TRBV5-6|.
TGTGCCAGCAGCTTGGGACAGGGAGGCGACGAGCAGTACTTC
CASSLGQGGDEQYF
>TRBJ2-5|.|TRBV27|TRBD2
TGTGCCAGCAGTATTAGCGGGGGGGCCTCGGAGACCCAGTACTTC
CASSISGGASETQYF
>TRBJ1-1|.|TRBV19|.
TGTGCCAGTAGTATAGGCGGGATTGAAGCTTTCTTT
CASSIGGIEAFF
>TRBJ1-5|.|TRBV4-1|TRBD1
TGCGCCAGCAGCCAGGGACAGGCCAGCAATCAGCCCCAGCATTTT
CASSQGQASNQPQHF
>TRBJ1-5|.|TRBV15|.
TGTGCCACCAGCAGGGACCGACAGGGCAATCAGCCCCAGCATTTT
CATSRDRQGNQPQHF
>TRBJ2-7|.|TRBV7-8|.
TGTGCCAGCAGAGACGCATCCTACGAGCAGTACTTC
CASRDASYEQYF
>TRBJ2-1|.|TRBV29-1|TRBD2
TGCAGCGTTGCCGGGGGGGTTGTCTCCTACAATGAGCAGTTCTTC
CSVAGGVVSYNEQFF
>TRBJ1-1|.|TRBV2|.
TGTGCCATCCTCGGGGGGGGGAACACTGAAGCTTTCTTT
CAILGGGNTEAFF
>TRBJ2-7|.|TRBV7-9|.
TGTGCCAGCAGCTTAGCGAGCTCCTACGAGCAGTACTTC
CASSLASSYEQYF
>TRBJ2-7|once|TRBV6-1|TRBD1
TGTGCCAGCAGTGAATGGCGGACAGGGAGTTATTACGAGCAGTACTTC
CASSEWRTGSYYEQYF
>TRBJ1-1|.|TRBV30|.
TGTGCCTGGAGCGCAACGGACCCCGGGGTAGCTTTCTTT
CAWSATDPGVAFF
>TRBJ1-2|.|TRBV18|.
TGTGCCAGCTCACCACCGTCGACCAGGAACTATGGCTACACCTTC
CASSPPSTRNYGYTF
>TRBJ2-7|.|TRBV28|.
TGTGCCAGCAGTTTCCGGGGGTCCCACGAGCAGTACTTC
CASSFRGSHEQYF
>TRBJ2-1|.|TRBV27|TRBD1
TGTGCCAGCAGTTACAGGGGTTCCTACAATGAGCAGTTCTTC
CASSYRGSYNEQFF
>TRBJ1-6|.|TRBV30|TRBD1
TGTGCCTGGCATTTTTCGACAGGGAGAAATTCACCCCTCCACTTT
CAWHFSTGRNSPLHF
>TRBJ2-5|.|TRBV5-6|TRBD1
TGTGCCAGCAGCTCCGTGGACAGGGGAGTCGAGACCCAGTACTTC
CASSSVDRGVETQYF
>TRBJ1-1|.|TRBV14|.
TGTGCCAGCAACCCTCTTACAAGAGTAGGGGGTGAAGCTTTCTTT
CASNPLTRVGGEAFF
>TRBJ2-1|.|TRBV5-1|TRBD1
TGCGCCAGCAGCTTGGTAGACAGGGATTACAATGAGCAGTTCTTC
CASSLVDRDYNEQFF
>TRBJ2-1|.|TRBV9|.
TGTGCCAGCAGCTTGGACTCGGGGGATGAGCAGTTCTTC
CASSLDSGDEQFF
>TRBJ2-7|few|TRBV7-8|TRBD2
TGTGCCAGCAGCGCTCAACCGGGACTAGCGGGGCCTAGCTCCTACGAGCAGTACTTC
CASSAQPGLAGPSSYEQYF
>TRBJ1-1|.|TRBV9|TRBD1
TGTGCCAGCAGCGTAGGAACAGGGGGGAACACTGAAGCTTTCTTT
CASSVGTGGNTEAFF
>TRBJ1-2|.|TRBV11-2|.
TGTGCCAGCAGCTTAGAAGGGGGGGCGGTAAACTATGGCTACACCTTC
CASSLEGGAVNYGYTF
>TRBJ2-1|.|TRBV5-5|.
TGTGCCAGCAGCTTACTGGACATTTCCTACAATGAGCAGTTCTTC
CASSLLDISYNEQFF
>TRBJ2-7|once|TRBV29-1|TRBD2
TGCAGCGTTGAAGGGGGTTTTTTAGCGGGAGCCACCTACGAGCAGTACTTC
CSVEGGFLAGATYEQYF
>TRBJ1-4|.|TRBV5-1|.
TGCGCCAGCAGCTTTGGGACGGGATTAAATGAAAAACTGTTTTTT
CASSFGTGLNEKLFF
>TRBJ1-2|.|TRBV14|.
TGTGCCAGCAGCCAAGATGCCATGTCTAACTATGGCTACACCTTC
CASSQDAMSNYGYTF
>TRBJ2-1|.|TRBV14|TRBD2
TGTGCCAGCAGCCAAGTAGCGGGGTACAATGAGCAGTTCTTC
CASSQVAGYNEQFF
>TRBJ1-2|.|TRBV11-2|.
TGTGCCAGCAGCTTAGGCAGGACCACCTTC
CASSLGRTTF
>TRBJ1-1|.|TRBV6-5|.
TGTGCCAGCAGTTACGCTGGCGCGGGTGAAGCTTTCTTT
CASSYAGAGEAFF
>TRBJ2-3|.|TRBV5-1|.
TGCGCCAGCAGCTTGGCGGGGGATACGCAGTATTTT
CASSLAGDTQYF
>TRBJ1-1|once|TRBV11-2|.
TGTGCCAGCAGCGCGACACGGACTGAAGCTTTCTTT
CASSATRTEAFF